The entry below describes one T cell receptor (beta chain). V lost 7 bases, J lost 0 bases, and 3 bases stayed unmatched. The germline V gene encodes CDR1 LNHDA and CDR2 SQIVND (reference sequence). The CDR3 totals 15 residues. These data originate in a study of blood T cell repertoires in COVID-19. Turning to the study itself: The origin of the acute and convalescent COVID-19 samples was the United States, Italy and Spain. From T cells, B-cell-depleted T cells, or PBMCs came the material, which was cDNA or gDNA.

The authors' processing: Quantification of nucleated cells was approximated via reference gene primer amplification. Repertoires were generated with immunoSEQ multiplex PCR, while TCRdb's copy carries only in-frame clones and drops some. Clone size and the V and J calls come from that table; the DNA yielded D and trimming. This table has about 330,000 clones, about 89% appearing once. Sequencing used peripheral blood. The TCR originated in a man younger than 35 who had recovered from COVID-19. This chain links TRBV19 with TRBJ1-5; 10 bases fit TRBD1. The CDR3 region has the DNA TGTGCCAGTACTCGGACAGGGGGTAGCAATCAGCCCCAGCATTTT. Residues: CASTRTGGSNQPQHF.